These 5 T cell receptor beta chains came from one sample sequenced in a study of blood T cells in healthy people across ages. Combining a sample-barcoded 5' primer with a J-beta primer mix, a second PCR ran for roughly 7 to 11 cycles. TCRdb used MiXCR to reprocess the 5' RACE reads, holding one entry per CDR3 protein. The repertoire holds some 700,000 distinct CDR3 sequences, with roughly 43% as singletons. Material: blood. These receptors all come from a woman aged 55-70 years in good health.

This clonotype has ten or more counts. The chain uses TRBV2 and TRBJ2-7; the D is unclear. The germline CDR1 and CDR2 sequences are SNHLY and FYNNEI. The length of the CDR3 is 11 residues. Between the trimmed V and J ends, which lost 2 bases and 2 bases, there was a span of 1 base. The CDR3 DNA is TGTGCCAGCAGTGAAACCTACGAGCAGTACTTC. This sequence encodes CASSETYEQYF.

The V and J genes are TRBV12-3 or TRBV12-4 and TRBJ2-5, with TRBD1 matching 10 bases. The CDR3 is 14 residues long. J was trimmed by 11 bases and V by 8 bases; bases with no gene match: 14. The CDR3 DNA follows: TGTGCCAGCGGCCCGAGACAGGGGGCATATGAGCAGTACTTC. Translating gives CASGPRQGAYEQYF.

This chain uses TRBV12-3 or TRBV12-4 with TRBJ2-3; no clear D gene. The CDR3 runs 12 residues. Between the trimmed V and J ends, which lost 6 bases and 6 bases, there was a span of 10 bases. This chain's CDR3 is CASRVSGDTQYF. The CDR3 bases are TGTGCCAGCAGAGTGAGTGGGGATACGCAGTATTTT.

The gene calls are TRBV29-1 and TRBJ2-5; the D call may be TRBD1 or TRBD2 (6 bases each). Trimming took 7 bases from V and 2 from J, leaving 20 bases between them. The CDR3 has 15 amino acids. CDR1 is SQVTM, CDR2 ANQGSEA, per germline. The CDR3 DNA sequence: TGCAGCGCAATGGGGGACTGGACAGCTCAAGAGACCCAGTACTTC. Its translation: CSAMGDWTAQETQYF.

V and J are TRBV4-1 and TRBJ2-2; 8 bases line up with TRBD2. The CDR3 covers 16 residues. Germline V gene sequence: CDR1 MGHRA, CDR2 YSYEKL. V dropped 6 bases and J dropped 4; count of bases not matched to a gene: 10. The CDR3 reads CASRVSAGVGTGELFF. The CDR3 region has the DNA TGCGCCAGCAGGGTTTCAGCGGGGGTGGGCACCGGGGAGCTGTTTTTT.